These T cell receptor beta chains were read from a single sample in a study of cytomegalovirus exposure and HLA in healthy donors. Method: immunoSEQ multiplex PCR; TCRdb's copy keeps in-frame clones and lacks some. The sample holds over 150,000 clones; 77% are singletons and the top ten take roughly 3.5%. The specimen was PBMCs. The origin of the receptors is a man aged 25 to 40 in good health and CMV-seropositive. Each CDR3 is given with its conserved first and last residue. D genes are given only for firm matches. Only some rows state a clone size, as once, few, many or a class for expanded clones.

J: TRBJ2-3; V: TRBV28; D: TRBD2; size: NA; CDR3: CASTWGGGRTDTQYF; DNA: TGTGCCAGCACCTGGGGCGGGGGGAGGACAGATACGCAGTATTTT
J: TRBJ2-3; V: TRBV7-3; D: TRBD2; size: once; CDR3: CASSPIAGGPGDTQYF; DNA: TGTGCCAGCAGCCCCATAGCGGGGGGGCCGGGCGATACGCAGTATTTT
J: TRBJ2-7; V: TRBV29-1; D: TRBD2; size: NA; CDR3: CSVGGGGLYSYEQYF; DNA: TGCAGCGTTGGGGGCGGGGGACTATACTCCTACGAGCAGTACTTC
J: TRBJ2-7; V: TRBV10-3; D: TRBD1; size: NA; CDR3: CAISESWDSYEQYF; DNA: TGTGCCATCAGTGAGTCGTGGGACAGCTACGAGCAGTACTTC
J: TRBJ1-5; V: TRBV30; D: NA; size: NA; CDR3: CAWNNPNQPQHF; DNA: TGTGCCTGGAACAATCCTAATCAGCCCCAGCATTTT
J: TRBJ1-1; V: TRBV5-4; D: NA; size: NA; CDR3: CASRPDRVNTEAFF; DNA: TGTGCCAGCAGACCGGACAGAGTGAACACTGAAGCTTTCTTT
J: TRBJ1-2; V: TRBV10-3; D: TRBD1; size: NA; CDR3: CAISEEAGGFGYTF; DNA: TGTGCCATCAGTGAGGAGGCAGGGGGTTTTGGCTACACCTTC
J: TRBJ2-2; V: TRBV4-3; D: NA; size: few; CDR3: CASSQDRGNTGELFF; DNA: TGCGCCAGCAGCCAAGATCGGGGTAACACCGGGGAGCTGTTTTTT
J: TRBJ1-6; V: TRBV25-1; D: NA; size: NA; CDR3: CASSEYADTFNSPLHF; DNA: TGTGCCAGCAGTGAATATGCGGATACCTTTAATTCACCCCTCCACTTT
J: TRBJ1-1; V: TRBV18; D: NA; size: NA; CDR3: CASSPGAQGTEAFF; DNA: TGTGCCAGCTCACCTGGGGCGCAGGGGACTGAAGCTTTCTTT
J: TRBJ1-1; V: TRBV28; D: TRBD1; size: NA; CDR3: CASSPTGTGGGTEAFF; DNA: TGTGCCAGCAGTCCTACCGGGACAGGGGGTGGCACTGAAGCTTTCTTT
J: TRBJ2-5; V: TRBV5-6; D: TRBD2; size: once; CDR3: CASSERGGRRETQYF; DNA: TGTGCCAGCAGCGAACGGGGGGGCCGGCGTGAGACCCAGTACTTC
J: TRBJ2-7; V: TRBV6-1; D: TRBD1; size: NA; CDR3: CASIQGTGGYEQYF; DNA: TGTGCCAGCATTCAAGGGACAGGGGGTTACGAGCAGTACTTC
J: TRBJ1-4; V: TRBV5-6; D: NA; size: NA; CDR3: CASSLGSTATNEKLFF; DNA: TGTGCCAGCAGCTTGGGAAGTACAGCAACTAATGAAAAACTGTTTTTT
J: TRBJ2-2; V: TRBV10-3; D: NA; size: NA; CDR3: CATANRGRGTGELFF; DNA: TGTGCCACCGCCAATCGGGGAAGAGGTACCGGGGAGCTGTTTTTT
J: TRBJ1-4; V: TRBV7-2; D: NA; size: NA; CDR3: CASSSPRGANEKLFF; DNA: TGTGCCAGCAGCTCTCCCCGGGGAGCTAATGAAAAACTGTTTTTT
J: TRBJ1-6; V: TRBV7-6; D: TRBD1; size: NA; CDR3: CASSPQGANSPLHF; DNA: TGTGCCAGCAGCCCCCAGGGGGCGAATTCACCCCTCCACTTT
J: TRBJ1-5; V: TRBV2; D: NA; size: few; CDR3: CATTQGGNQPQHF; DNA: TGTGCCACAACACAGGGAGGCAATCAGCCCCAGCATTTT
J: TRBJ1-5; V: TRBV10-3; D: NA; size: NA; CDR3: CAISVEGNQPQHF; DNA: TGTGCCATCAGCGTGGAGGGCAATCAGCCCCAGCATTTT
J: TRBJ1-1; V: TRBV13; D: NA; size: NA; CDR3: CASSLGLGQNTEAFF; DNA: TGTGCCAGCAGCTTAGGCCTAGGACAGAACACTGAAGCTTTCTTT
J: TRBJ1-5; V: TRBV4-1; D: NA; size: NA; CDR3: CASSQGNTAQHF; DNA: TGCGCCAGCAGCCAAGGGAATACAGCCCAGCATTTT
J: TRBJ1-2; V: TRBV19; D: NA; size: NA; CDR3: CASTQGLWYGYTF; DNA: TGTGCCAGTACACAGGGATTGTGGTATGGCTACACCTTC
J: TRBJ1-2; V: TRBV19; D: TRBD1; size: NA; CDR3: CASSQKTGGRVYGYTF; DNA: TGTGCCAGTAGTCAGAAAACAGGGGGTCGGGTCTATGGCTACACCTTC
J: TRBJ2-1; V: TRBV5-1; D: NA; size: NA; CDR3: CASSKDGRNEQFF; DNA: TGCGCCAGCAGCAAAGATGGTCGGAATGAGCAGTTCTTC
J: TRBJ2-3; V: TRBV15; D: TRBD2; size: NA; CDR3: CATSRAVAGDHTDTQYF; DNA: TGTGCCACCAGCAGAGCGGTAGCGGGGGACCACACAGATACGCAGTATTTT
J: TRBJ2-5; V: TRBV4-1; D: TRBD2; size: NA; CDR3: CASSDGRAGETQYF; DNA: TGCGCCAGCAGTGATGGGAGGGCGGGAGAGACCCAGTACTTC
J: TRBJ2-3; V: TRBV4-3; D: TRBD2; size: NA; CDR3: CASSRHGQGLAGGSDTQYF; DNA: TGCGCCAGCAGCCGCCACGGCCAAGGACTAGCGGGGGGGAGCGATACGCAGTATTTT
J: TRBJ1-4; V: TRBV6-1; D: NA; size: once; CDR3: CASSPSSPTNEKLFF; DNA: TGTGCCAGCAGTCCGTCTAGCCCAACTAATGAAAAACTGTTTTTT
J: TRBJ2-3; V: TRBV7-9; D: NA; size: NA; CDR3: CASSLEAYSTDTQYF; DNA: TGTGCCAGCAGCTTAGAAGCCTACTCCACAGATACGCAGTATTTT
J: TRBJ2-4; V: TRBV19; D: NA; size: NA; CDR3: CASSIQGAKNIQYF; DNA: TGTGCCAGTAGTATTCAGGGGGCCAAAAACATTCAGTACTTC
J: TRBJ2-3; V: TRBV6-1; D: NA; size: NA; CDR3: CASRLGQAGTDTQYF; DNA: TGTGCCAGCAGATTAGGACAGGCGGGGACAGATACGCAGTATTTT
J: TRBJ2-5; V: TRBV4-1; D: NA; size: once; CDR3: CASGNRDKEETQYF; DNA: TGCGCCAGCGGGAACCGGGACAAGGAAGAGACCCAGTACTTC
J: TRBJ1-5; V: TRBV19; D: NA; size: once; CDR3: CASSIGQSSNQPQHF; DNA: TGTGCCAGTAGTATAGGACAGTCTAGCAATCAGCCCCAGCATTTT
J: TRBJ2-3; V: TRBV7-3; D: TRBD2; size: NA; CDR3: CASSLPGGSTDTQYF; DNA: TGTGCCAGCAGCTTACCGGGGGGGAGCACAGATACGCAGTATTTT
J: TRBJ2-5; V: TRBV5-1; D: TRBD1; size: once; CDR3: CASSSAGTGVGETQYF; DNA: TGCGCCAGCAGCTCCGCCGGGACAGGGGTCGGGGAGACCCAGTACTTC
J: TRBJ2-3; V: TRBV19; D: NA; size: NA; CDR3: CASRVGLTDTQYF; DNA: TGTGCCAGTAGAGTGGGACTTACAGATACGCAGTATTTT
J: TRBJ2-7; V: TRBV9; D: NA; size: NA; CDR3: CASSVGAGQAGEQYF; DNA: TGTGCCAGCAGCGTAGGTGCAGGTCAAGCGGGCGAGCAGTACTTC
J: TRBJ1-6; V: TRBV6-1; D: TRBD1; size: NA; CDR3: CASRGTGGAVSPLHF; DNA: TGTGCCAGCAGGGGGACAGGGGGCGCCGTTTCACCCCTCCACTTT